These 2 T cell receptor beta chains came from one sample sequenced in a study of blood T cell repertoires in COVID-19. The protocol was immunoSEQ multiplex PCR, while the TCRdb copy is restricted to in-frame clones and leaves out a portion. The data show fewer than 150,000 clones, 85% to 90% seen once. The specimen sequenced was peripheral blood. Receptors originate from a woman in her forties with acute or convalescent COVID-19.

The chain joins TRBV7-8 to TRBJ2-7, with D tentatively TRBD2 (5 bases). With 3 bases removed from V and 6 bases from J, the gap between germline ends came to 9 bases. The germline V gene has CDR1 SGHVS and CDR2 FQNEAQ. The CDR3 is 12 residues long. Written as DNA, the CDR3 is TGTGCCAGCAGCTTCCCGGACTCCGAGCAGTACTTC. It yields the protein CASSFPDSEQYF.

The chain links TRBV6-5 to TRBJ2-3; 9 positions match TRBD2. This CDR3 spans 15 amino acids. Germline V gene data show CDR1 as MNHEY and CDR2 as SVGAGI. V dropped 2 bases and J dropped 1; count of bases not matched to a gene: 1. The CDR3 DNA sequence: TGTGCCAGCAGTTACGGCGGGGGGGGCACAGATACGCAGTATTTT. Its translation: CASSYGGGGTDTQYF.